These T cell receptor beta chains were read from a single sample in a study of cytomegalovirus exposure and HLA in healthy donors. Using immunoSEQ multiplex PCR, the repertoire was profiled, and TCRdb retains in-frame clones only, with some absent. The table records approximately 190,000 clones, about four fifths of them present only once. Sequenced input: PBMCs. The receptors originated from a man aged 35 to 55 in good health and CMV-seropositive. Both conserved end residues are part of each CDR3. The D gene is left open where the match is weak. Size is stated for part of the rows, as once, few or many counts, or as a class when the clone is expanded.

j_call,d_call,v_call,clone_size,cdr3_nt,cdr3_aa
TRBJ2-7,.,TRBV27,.,TGTGCCAGCAGTTCCCTAGGCGGTTCGCAGTACTTC,CASSSLGGSQYF
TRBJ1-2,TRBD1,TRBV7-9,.,TGTGCCAGCAGCTTAGGAGGACAGGCTTATGGCTACACCTTC,CASSLGGQAYGYTF
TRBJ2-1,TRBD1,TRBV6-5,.,TGTGCCAGCATCCATAGGGGGCAGGCCTACAATGAGCAGTTCTTC,CASIHRGQAYNEQFF
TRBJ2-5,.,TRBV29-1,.,TGCAGCGTCATGATGCAGCACGGAGGACCCCAAGAGACCCAGTACTTC,CSVMMQHGGPQETQYF
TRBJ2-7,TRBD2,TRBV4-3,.,TGCGCCAGCAGCCAGCACCCTAGCGGGAGAGGCGAGCAGTACTTC,CASSQHPSGRGEQYF
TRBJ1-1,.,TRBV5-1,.,TGCGCCAGCAGCAAGGAAACAGGTCCTGGGGCTGAAGCTTTCTTT,CASSKETGPGAEAFF
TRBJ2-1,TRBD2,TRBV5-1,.,TGCGCCAGCAGTCCTAGCGGGAGGGCCTACGATGAGCAGTTCTTC,CASSPSGRAYDEQFF
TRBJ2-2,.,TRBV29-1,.,TGCAGCGTTGAGAAGGGCAGGGGGGCCGGGGAGCTGTTTTTT,CSVEKGRGAGELFF
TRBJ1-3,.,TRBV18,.,TGTGCCAGCTCACAGCTCCCCCGGGTTCCCCAGGGCCCTGGAAACACCATATATTTT,CASSQLPRVPQGPGNTIYF
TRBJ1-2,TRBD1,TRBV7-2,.,TGTGCCAGCAGCCCCGCAGGACAGGGGGTAGATGGCTACACCTTC,CASSPAGQGVDGYTF
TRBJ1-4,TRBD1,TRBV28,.,TGTGCCAGCAGTTTAGCCAGGGGGTTCGGGGAAAAACTGTTTTTT,CASSLARGFGEKLFF
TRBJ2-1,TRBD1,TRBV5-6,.,TGTGCCAGCAGCTTGGGACAGGGAGTCGGATTTGGTGTCAATGAGCAGTTCTTC,CASSLGQGVGFGVNEQFF
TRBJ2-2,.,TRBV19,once,TGTGCCAGTAGTATATCCCTCAACAAAATGGTGACCGGGGAGCTGTTTTTT,CASSISLNKMVTGELFF
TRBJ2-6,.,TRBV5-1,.,TGCGCCAGCAGCTTGGGGCCCCTTGGGGGCCCGAGTCGCTCTGGGGCCAACGTCCTGACTTTC,CASSLGPLGGPSRSGANVLTF
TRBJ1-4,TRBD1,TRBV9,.,TGTGCCAGCAGCTCGAGGACAGGGCAGGGTGAAAAACTGTTTTTT,CASSSRTGQGEKLFF
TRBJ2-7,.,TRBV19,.,TGTGCCAGTAGCTTCCTTCAGGGGAACGAGCAGTACTTC,CASSFLQGNEQYF
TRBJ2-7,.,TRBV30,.,TGTGCCTGGAGTGTAGTCGGGAGCTACGAGCAGTACTTC,CAWSVVGSYEQYF
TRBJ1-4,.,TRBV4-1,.,TGCGCCAGCAGCCAAGGGACAAACCTAAATGAAAAACTGTTTTTT,CASSQGTNLNEKLFF
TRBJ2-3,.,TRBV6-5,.,TGTGCCAGCAGGGCCTACAGGGGCACAGATACGCAGTATTTT,CASRAYRGTDTQYF
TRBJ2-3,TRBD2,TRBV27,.,TGTGCCAGCAGTTTAATTAGCGGGAGAACAGATACGCAGTATTTT,CASSLISGRTDTQYF
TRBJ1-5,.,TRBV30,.,TGTGCCTGGAGTGTGAGGGATGGTCAGCCCCAGCATTTT,CAWSVRDGQPQHF
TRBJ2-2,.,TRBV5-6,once,TGTGCCAGCAGCCTCCCCAGGGGCGGGGAGCTGTTTTTT,CASSLPRGGELFF
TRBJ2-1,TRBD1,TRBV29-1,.,TGCAGCGTTGAATTGGACAGGGGGCGTTTGAATGAGCAGTTCTTC,CSVELDRGRLNEQFF
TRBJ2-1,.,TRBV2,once,TGTGCCAGCAGTGAGCCGGGTGACAATGAGCAGTTCTTC,CASSEPGDNEQFF
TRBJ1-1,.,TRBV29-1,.,TGCAGCGTCCCGGGCAGGGCGAACACTGAAGCTTTCTTT,CSVPGRANTEAFF
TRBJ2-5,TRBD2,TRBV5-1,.,TGCGCCAGCAGCTTGGATGGCGGGAGCCCGATTGAAGAGACCCAGTACTTC,CASSLDGGSPIEETQYF